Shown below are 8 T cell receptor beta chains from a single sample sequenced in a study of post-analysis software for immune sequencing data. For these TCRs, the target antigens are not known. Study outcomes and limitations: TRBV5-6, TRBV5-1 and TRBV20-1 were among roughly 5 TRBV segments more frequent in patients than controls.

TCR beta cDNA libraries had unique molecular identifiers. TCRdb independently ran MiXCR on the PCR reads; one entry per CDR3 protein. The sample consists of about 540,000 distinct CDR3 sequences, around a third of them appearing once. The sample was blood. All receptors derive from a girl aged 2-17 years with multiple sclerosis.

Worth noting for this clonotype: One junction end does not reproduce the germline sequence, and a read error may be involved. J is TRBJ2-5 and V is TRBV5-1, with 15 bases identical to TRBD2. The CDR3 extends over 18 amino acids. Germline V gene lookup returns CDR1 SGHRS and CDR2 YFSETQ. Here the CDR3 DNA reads TGCGCCAGCAGCCCAGGGACTAGCGGGGGGCTAGACCAAGGGACCCAGTACTTC. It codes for CASSPGTSGGLDQGTQYF.

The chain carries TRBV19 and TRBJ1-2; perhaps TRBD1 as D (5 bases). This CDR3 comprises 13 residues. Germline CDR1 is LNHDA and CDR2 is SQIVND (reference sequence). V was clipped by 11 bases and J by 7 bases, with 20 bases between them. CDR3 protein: CAGKKDTDSGYTF. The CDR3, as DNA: TGTGCCGGGAAAAAGGACACGGACTCTGGCTACACCTTC.

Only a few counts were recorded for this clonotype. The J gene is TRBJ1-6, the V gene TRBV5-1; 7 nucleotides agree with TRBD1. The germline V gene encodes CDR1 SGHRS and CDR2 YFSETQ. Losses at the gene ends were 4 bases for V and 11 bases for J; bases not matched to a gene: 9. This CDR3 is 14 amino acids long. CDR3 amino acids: CASSDRDGLPPLHF. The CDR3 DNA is TGCGCCAGCAGCGACAGGGATGGGTTGCCACCCCTCCACTTT.

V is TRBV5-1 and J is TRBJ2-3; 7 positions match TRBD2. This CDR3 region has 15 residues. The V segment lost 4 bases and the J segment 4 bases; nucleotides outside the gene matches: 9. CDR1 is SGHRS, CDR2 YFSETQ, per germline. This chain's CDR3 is CASSNSTSLSDTQYF. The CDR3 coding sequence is TGCGCCAGCAGCAACTCGACTAGCCTCTCAGATACGCAGTATTTT.

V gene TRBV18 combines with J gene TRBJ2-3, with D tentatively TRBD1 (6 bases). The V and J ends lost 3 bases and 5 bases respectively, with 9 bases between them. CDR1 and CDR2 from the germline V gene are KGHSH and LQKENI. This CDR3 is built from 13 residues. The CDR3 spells CASSPTGVDTQYF. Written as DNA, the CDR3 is TGTGCCAGCTCACCGACAGGAGTAGATACGCAGTATTTT.

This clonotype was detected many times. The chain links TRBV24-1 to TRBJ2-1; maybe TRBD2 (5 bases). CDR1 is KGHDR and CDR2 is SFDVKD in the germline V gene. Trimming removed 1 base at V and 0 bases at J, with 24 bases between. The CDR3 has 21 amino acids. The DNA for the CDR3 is TGTGCCACCAGTGATTTCCTCGGGAACAGAGAGGCCCGACCCTCCTACAATGAGCAGTTCTTC. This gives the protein CATSDFLGNREARPSYNEQFF.

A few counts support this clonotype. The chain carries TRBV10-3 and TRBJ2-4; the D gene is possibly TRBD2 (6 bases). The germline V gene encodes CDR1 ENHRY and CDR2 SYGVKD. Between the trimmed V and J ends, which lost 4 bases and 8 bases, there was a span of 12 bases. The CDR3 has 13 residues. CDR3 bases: TGTGCCATCAGTGGCGGGGCCAACGACATTCAGTACTTC. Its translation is CAISGGANDIQYF.

CDR3 sequence (DNA): TGTGCCAGCAGTTTCTGGCAACTTAGCACAGATACGCAGTATTTT. This translates into CASSFWQLSTDTQYF. This chain links TRBV12-3 or TRBV12-4 with TRBJ2-3; D is uncertain. The CDR3 covers 15 residues. V was trimmed by 3 bases and J by 0 bases, leaving 10 bases between them.